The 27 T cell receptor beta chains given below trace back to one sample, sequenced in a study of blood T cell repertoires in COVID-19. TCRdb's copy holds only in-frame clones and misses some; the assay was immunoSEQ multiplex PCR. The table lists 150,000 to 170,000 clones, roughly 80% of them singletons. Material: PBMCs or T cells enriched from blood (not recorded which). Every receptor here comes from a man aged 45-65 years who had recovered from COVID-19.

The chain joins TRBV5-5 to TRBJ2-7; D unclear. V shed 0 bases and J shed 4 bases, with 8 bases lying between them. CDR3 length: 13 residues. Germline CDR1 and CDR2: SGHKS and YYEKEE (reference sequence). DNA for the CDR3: TGTGCCAGCAGCTTGGGACTCTTATACGAGCAGTACTTC. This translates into CASSLGLLYEQYF.

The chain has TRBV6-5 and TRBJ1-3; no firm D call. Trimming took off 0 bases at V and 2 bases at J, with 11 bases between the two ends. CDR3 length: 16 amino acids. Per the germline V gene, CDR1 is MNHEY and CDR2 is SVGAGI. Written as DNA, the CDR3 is TGTGCCAGCAGTTACTCGTCGGGGAGGACTGGAAACACCATATATTTT. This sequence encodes CASSYSSGRTGNTIYF.

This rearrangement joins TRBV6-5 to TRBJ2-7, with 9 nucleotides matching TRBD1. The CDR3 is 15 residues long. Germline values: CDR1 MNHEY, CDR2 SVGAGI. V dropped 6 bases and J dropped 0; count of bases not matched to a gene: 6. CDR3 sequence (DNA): TGTGCCAGCAGGGACAGGGGCGCGCACTCCTACGAGCAGTACTTC. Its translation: CASRDRGAHSYEQYF.

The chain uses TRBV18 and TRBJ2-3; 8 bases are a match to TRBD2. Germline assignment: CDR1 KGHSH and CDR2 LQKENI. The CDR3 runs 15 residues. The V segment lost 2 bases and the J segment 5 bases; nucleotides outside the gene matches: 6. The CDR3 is CASSPAGGPKDTQYF. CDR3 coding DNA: TGTGCCAGCTCACCAGCGGGGGGCCCCAAAGATACGCAGTATTTT.

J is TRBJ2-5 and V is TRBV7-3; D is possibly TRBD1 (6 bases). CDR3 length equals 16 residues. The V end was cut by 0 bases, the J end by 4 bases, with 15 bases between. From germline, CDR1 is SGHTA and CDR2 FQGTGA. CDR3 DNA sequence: TGTGCCAGCAGCTTAACCGGGACACCGGTCGGAGAGACCCAGTACTTC. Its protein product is CASSLTGTPVGETQYF.

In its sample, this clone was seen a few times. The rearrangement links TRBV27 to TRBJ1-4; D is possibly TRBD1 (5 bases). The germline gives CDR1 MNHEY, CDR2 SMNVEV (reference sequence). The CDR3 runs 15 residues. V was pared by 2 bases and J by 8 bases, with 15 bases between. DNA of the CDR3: TGTGCCAGCAGTTTAAGGGGCAGAAACACAGAAAAACTGTTTTTT. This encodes CASSLRGRNTEKLFF.

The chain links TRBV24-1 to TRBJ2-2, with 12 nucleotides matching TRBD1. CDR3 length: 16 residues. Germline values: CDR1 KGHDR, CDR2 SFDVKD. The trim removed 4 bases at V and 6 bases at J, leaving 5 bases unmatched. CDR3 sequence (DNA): TGTGCCACCAGTGACTCGGGACAGGGGGCAGCCGGGGAGCTGTTTTTT. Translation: CATSDSGQGAAGELFF.

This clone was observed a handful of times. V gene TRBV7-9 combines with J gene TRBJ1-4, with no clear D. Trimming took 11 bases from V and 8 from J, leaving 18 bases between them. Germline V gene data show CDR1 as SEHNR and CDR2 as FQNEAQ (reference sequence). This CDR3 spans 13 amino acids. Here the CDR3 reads CAGQWALGEKLFF. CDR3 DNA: TGTGCCGGGCAGTGGGCGTTAGGCGAAAAACTGTTTTTT.

This chain's CDR3 is CATGRGGGGAETQYF. Here the CDR3 DNA reads TGTGCCACCGGGAGGGGAGGGGGAGGGGCAGAGACCCAGTACTTC. The J gene is TRBJ2-5, the V gene TRBV6-5; TRBD2 matches 8 bases. V lost 10 bases and J lost 4; bases outside the gene matches: 14. The CDR3 runs to 15 residues. From germline, CDR1 is MNHEY and CDR2 SVGAGI.

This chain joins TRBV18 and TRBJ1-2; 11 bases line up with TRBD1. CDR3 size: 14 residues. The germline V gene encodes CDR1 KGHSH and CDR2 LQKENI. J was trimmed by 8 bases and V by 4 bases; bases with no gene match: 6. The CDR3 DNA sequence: TGTGCCAGCTCACTGGACAGGGGGCCGCGCGGCTACACCTTC. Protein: CASSLDRGPRGYTF.

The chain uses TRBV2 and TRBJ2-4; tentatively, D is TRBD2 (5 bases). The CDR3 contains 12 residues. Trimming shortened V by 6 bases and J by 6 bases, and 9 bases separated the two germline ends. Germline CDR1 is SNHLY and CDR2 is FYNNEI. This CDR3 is CASRAESNIQYF. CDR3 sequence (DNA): TGTGCCAGCAGAGCGGAGTCAAACATTCAGTACTTC.

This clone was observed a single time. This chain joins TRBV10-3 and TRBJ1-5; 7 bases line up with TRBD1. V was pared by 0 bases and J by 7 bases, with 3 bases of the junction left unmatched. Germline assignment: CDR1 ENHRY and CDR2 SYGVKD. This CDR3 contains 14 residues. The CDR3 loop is CAISESYRGQPQHF. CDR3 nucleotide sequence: TGTGCCATCAGTGAGTCATACAGGGGCCAGCCCCAGCATTTT.

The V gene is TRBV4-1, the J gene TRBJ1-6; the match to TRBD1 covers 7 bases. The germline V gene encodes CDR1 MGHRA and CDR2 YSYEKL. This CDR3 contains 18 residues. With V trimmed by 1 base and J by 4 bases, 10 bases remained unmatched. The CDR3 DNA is TGCGCCAGCAGCCAAGTAAGAGTGAGGGGACAGTATAATTCACCCCTCCACTTT. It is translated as CASSQVRVRGQYNSPLHF.

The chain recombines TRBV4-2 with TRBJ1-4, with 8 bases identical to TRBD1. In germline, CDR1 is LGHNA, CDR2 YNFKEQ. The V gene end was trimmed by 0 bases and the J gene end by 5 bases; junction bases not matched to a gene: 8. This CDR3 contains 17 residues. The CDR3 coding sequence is TGTGCCAGCAGCCAAGACGGGCAGGGGGCCGTAAATGAAAAACTGTTTTTT. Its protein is CASSQDGQGAVNEKLFF.

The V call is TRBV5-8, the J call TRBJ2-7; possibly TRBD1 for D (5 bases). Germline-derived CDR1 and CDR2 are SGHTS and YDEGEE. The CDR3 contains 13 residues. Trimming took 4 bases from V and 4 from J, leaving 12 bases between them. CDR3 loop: CASSRGARYEQYF. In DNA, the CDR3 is TGTGCCAGCAGCAGGGGCGCAAGGTACGAGCAGTACTTC.

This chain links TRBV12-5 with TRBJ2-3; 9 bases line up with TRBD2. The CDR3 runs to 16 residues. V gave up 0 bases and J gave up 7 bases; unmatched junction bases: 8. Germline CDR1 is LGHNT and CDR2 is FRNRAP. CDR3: CASGLVFDSGGHTQYF. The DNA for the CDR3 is TGTGCTAGTGGTTTGGTATTCGATAGCGGGGGACATACGCAGTATTTT.

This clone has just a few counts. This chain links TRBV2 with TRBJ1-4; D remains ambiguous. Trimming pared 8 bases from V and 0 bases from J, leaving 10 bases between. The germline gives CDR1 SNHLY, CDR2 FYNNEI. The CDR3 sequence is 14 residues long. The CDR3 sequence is CASGRESTNEKLFF. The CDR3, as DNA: TGTGCCAGCGGCCGGGAATCAACTAATGAAAAACTGTTTTTT.

CDR3 sequence (DNA): TGTGCCAGCAGTTCCGGGGGAACTGAAAAACTGTTTTTT. It translates to CASSSGGTEKLFF. The chain uses TRBV28 and TRBJ1-4, with D possibly matching TRBD1 (5 bases). The CDR3 length is 13 residues. Germline CDR1 and CDR2: MDHEN and SYDVKM. Between the trimmed V and J ends, which lost 4 bases and 7 bases, there was a span of 10 bases.

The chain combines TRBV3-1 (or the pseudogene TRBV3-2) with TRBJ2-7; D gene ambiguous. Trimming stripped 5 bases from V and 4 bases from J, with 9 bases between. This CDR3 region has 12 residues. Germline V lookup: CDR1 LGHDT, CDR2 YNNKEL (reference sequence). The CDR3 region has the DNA TGTGCCAGCAGCTCTAGACTGTACGAGCAGTACTTC. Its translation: CASSSRLYEQYF.

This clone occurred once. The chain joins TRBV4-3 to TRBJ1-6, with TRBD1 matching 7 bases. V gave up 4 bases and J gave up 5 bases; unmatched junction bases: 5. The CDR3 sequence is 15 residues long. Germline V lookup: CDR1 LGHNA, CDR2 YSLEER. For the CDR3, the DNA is TGCGCCAGCAGCCCCGGGACAGATAATAATTCACCCCTCCACTTT. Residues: CASSPGTDNNSPLHF.

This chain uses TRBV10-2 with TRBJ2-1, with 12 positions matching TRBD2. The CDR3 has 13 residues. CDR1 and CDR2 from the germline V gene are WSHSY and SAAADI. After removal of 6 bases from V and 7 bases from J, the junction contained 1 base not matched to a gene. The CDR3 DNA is TGCGCCAGCAGAACTAGCGGGGGGAATGAGCAGTTCTTC. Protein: CASRTSGGNEQFF.

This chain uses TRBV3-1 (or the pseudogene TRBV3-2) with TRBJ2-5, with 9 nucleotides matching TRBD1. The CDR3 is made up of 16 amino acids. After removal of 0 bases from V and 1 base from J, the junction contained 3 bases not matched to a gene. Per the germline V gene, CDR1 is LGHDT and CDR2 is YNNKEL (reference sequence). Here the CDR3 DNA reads TGTGCCAGCAGCCAAGAGACAGGGGGTCGCCAAGAGACCCAGTACTTC. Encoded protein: CASSQETGGRQETQYF.

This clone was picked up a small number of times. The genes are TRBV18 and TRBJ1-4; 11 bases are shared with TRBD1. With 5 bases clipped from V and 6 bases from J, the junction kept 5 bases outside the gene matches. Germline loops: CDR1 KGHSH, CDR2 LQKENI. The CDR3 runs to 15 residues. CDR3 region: CASSARGQGDEKLFF. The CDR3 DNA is TGTGCCAGCTCAGCTCGGGGACAGGGGGATGAAAAACTGTTTTTT.

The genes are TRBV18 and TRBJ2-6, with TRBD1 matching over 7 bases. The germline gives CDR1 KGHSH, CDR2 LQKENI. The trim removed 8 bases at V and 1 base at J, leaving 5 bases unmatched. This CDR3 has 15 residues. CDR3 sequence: CASATGVSGANVLTF. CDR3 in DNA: TGTGCCAGCGCAACAGGGGTTTCTGGGGCCAACGTCCTGACTTTC.

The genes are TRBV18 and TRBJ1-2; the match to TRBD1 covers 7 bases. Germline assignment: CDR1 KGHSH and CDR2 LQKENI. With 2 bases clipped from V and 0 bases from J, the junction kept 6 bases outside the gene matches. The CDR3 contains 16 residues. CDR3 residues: CASSPKTGPTNYGYTF. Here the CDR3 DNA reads TGTGCCAGCTCACCAAAGACAGGGCCAACTAACTATGGCTACACCTTC.

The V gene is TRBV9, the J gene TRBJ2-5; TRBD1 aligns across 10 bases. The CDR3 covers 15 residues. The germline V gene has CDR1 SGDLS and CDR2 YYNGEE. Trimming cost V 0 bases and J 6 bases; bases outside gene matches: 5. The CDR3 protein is CASSVEDRGMKTQYF. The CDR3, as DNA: TGTGCCAGCAGCGTAGAGGACAGGGGGATGAAGACCCAGTACTTC. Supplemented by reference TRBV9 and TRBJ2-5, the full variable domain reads DSGVTQTPKHLITATGQRVTLRCSPRSGDLSVYWYQQSLDQGLQFLIQYYNGEERAKGNILERFSAQQFPDLHSELNLSSLELGDSALYFCASSVEDRGMKTQYFGPGTRLLVL.

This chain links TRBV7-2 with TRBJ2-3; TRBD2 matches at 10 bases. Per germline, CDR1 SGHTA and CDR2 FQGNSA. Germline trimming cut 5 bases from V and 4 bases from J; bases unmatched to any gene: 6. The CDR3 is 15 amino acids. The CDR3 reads CASSVLAGAPDTQYF. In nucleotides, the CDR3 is TGTGCCAGCAGCGTTCTAGCGGGGGCCCCAGATACGCAGTATTTT.